The clone carrying this T cell receptor (beta chain) was counted once. Its matching antigen is unknown. Trimming took off 2 bases at V and 2 bases at J, with 8 bases between the two ends. Germline CDR1 reads LNHDA; CDR2 reads SQIVND (reference sequence). The CDR3 runs 14 residues. This entry is derived from a study of cytomegalovirus exposure and HLA in healthy donors. PCR used 60 Vbeta primers and 13 Jbeta primers. Produced via immunoSEQ multiplex PCR; TCRdb's table is partial and in-frame only. The repertoire includes 130,000 or so clones, more than 60% of them detected once, and about 3.5% sits in the top ten. Study-wide findings and caveats: There were some V segments, including TRBV6-2 and TRBV6-3, excluded as indistinguishable. Apparent HLA restriction characterized most CMV-associated TCR beta chains in a later analysis.

The J gene is TRBJ2-3, the V gene TRBV19; a possible D gene is TRBD1 (5 bases). Material for sequencing was PBMCs. The TCR comes from a young man in good health and CMV-seronegative. DNA for the CDR3: TGTGCCAGTAGTATAAGGGGCAACACAGATACGCAGTATTTT. It encodes CASSIRGNTDTQYF.